A single sample is the source of the 6 T cell receptor beta chains below, sequenced in a study of breast tumors, draining lymph nodes, adjacent tissues (dated by TCRdb to the mid-2010s). Lymph node samples came from the axillary draining lymph nodes of breast cancer patients. Library preparation was by multiplex PCR. TCRdb records Illumina HiSeq 2000 as the sequencer. TCRdb reanalyzed the raw reads on its own, using fastp at Q25 for trimming and MiXCR for clone calling, and kept in-frame beta chains. A single entry per CDR3 protein holds the most common genes and DNA from its merged rows. This sample is represented by 100,000 to 150,000 distinct CDR3 sequences; about 20% of them were singletons. Of the sample, more than 3% falls within the top ten clones. Sequences were obtained from axillary lymph node tissue. The source is a female donor with breast cancer. Some clones in this sample may be carry-over from other donors' samples.

This clonotype was picked up many times. The conserved phenylalanine or tryptophan normally closing the CDR3 is absent here, so this likely arose from a read error. No DNA is shown, since the ends of the CDR3 on it are uncertain; the CDR3 is the one TCRdb lists. The chain carries TRBV2 and TRBJ1-6; TRBD1, the table's D call, lacks a check against the DNA. The CDR3 totals 13 residues, both ends included. Germline V CDR1 and CDR2: SNHLY, FYNNEI. The CDR3 sequence is CASSVFGARDTTL.

About this clonotype itself: A much larger clonotype is one base distant, so this may be a read error. The rearrangement links TRBV19 to TRBJ2-7; 10 bases fit TRBD1. J lost 4 bases, V lost 7 bases, and 10 bases had no gene match. Germline V gives CDR1 LNHDA, CDR2 SQIVND (reference sequence). The CDR3 covers 15 residues. In DNA form, the CDR3 reads TGTGCCAGTACTACCCCCGGGACAGGGGATTACGAGCAGTACTTC. Translating gives CASTTPGTGDYEQYF.

This clonotype was counted many times. The genes are TRBV6-5 and TRBJ2-5; 8 bases are a match to TRBD1. In germline, CDR1 is MNHEY, CDR2 SVGAGI. This CDR3 contains 14 residues. Trimming took 5 bases from V and 0 from J; bases not matched to a gene: 2. As DNA, the CDR3 is TGTGCCAGCAGTGGACAGGGATACCAAGAGACCCAGTACTTC. Translated: CASSGQGYQETQYF.

This clonotype was seen repeatedly, ten times or more. The chain has TRBV6-5 and TRBJ2-1; D gene ambiguous. Trimming pared 3 bases from V and 7 bases from J, leaving 10 bases between. This CDR3 spans 13 amino acids. CDR1 and CDR2 (germline): MNHEY, SVGAGI. CDR3: CASSYNRQNEQFF. CDR3 sequence (DNA): TGTGCCAGCAGTTATAATAGACAAAATGAGCAGTTCTTC.

In its sample, this clonotype was seen many times. The rearrangement joins TRBV20-1 to TRBJ2-1; TRBD1 aligns across 7 bases. The CDR3 covers 14 residues. Per germline, CDR1 DFQATT and CDR2 SNEGSKA (reference sequence). J gave up 5 bases and V 0 bases, and 4 bases lay outside the gene matches. CDR3 sequence: CSAREPGQHNEQFF. The CDR3 DNA sequence: TGCAGTGCTAGAGAACCGGGACAGCACAATGAGCAGTTCTTC.

This clonotype occurred many times. The chain links TRBV27 to TRBJ2-7; D call uncertain. V dropped 4 bases and J dropped 1 base, with 11 bases sitting between them. Per the germline V gene, CDR1 is MNHEY and CDR2 is SMNVEV (reference sequence). This CDR3 is 14 amino acids long. CDR3: CASSYRETSYEQYF. The DNA of the CDR3 is TGTGCCAGCAGTTACCGAGAGACATCCTACGAGCAGTACTTC.